Listed below are T cell receptor beta chains from one sample, sequenced in a study of blood T cells in healthy people across ages. One entry per CDR3 protein, called by TCRdb with MiXCR from the 5' RACE reads. The table records around 940,000 distinct CDR3 sequences, roughly 51% of them present only once. The sequenced sample was blood. Source of these receptors: a woman aged 55-69 years in good health. Both conserved end residues are part of each CDR3. The order of the fields is J gene, D gene, CDR3 length, clone size, V gene, CDR3 DNA, CDR3 protein. A D gene is named only where the DNA matches it firmly. Only part of the rows carry a size: once, few, many, or a class if the clone is expanded.

>TRBJ2-7|TRBD2|14|-|TRBV5-1
TGCGCCAGCAGCGGGGGGGACCCAGCAGGCGAGCAGTACTTC
CASSGGDPAGEQYF
>TRBJ2-3|-|15|-|TRBV7-9
TGTGCCAGCAGCCCCCCGACTAGTTTTGGAGATACGCAGTATTTT
CASSPPTSFGDTQYF
>TRBJ2-1|-|15|-|TRBV20-1
TGCAGTGCTAGAGATAACCGGGACCTCCTCTATGAGCGGTTCTTC
CSARDNRDLLYERFF
>TRBJ2-1|TRBD2|18|-|TRBV20-1
TGCAGTGCTAGGGGGGGACTAGCGGGAGCCCCGTCAAACGATGAGCAGTTCTTC
CSARGGLAGAPSNDEQFF
>TRBJ2-7|-|13|-|TRBV5-6
TGTGCCAGCAGCCCCACTGGGACACACGAGCAGTACTTC
CASSPTGTHEQYF
>TRBJ2-3|TRBD2|15|-|TRBV12-3/TRBV12-4
TGTGTCAGCAGTTCAGGTGGGGCGGGAGGGTATACGCAGTATTTT
CVSSSGGAGGYTQYF
>TRBJ2-3|TRBD2|17|few|TRBV24-1
TGTGCCACCGGTGCCCTAGGGACTAGCGGGGCCACAGATACGCAGTATTTT
CATGALGTSGATDTQYF
>TRBJ2-3|-|15|-|TRBV28
TGTGCCAGCAGTTTAGGGGTGGGAGCCCCCGATACGCAGTATTTT
CASSLGVGAPDTQYF
>TRBJ2-7|-|15|few|TRBV10-3
TGTGCCATCAGTCCCCTCAGGGCCCCAGATTACGAGCAGTACTTC
CAISPLRAPDYEQYF
>TRBJ2-1|-|15|-|TRBV7-2
TGTGCCAGCAGGGGACAGGCGGGAGCCTGGAATGAGCAGTTCTTC
CASRGQAGAWNEQFF
>TRBJ2-5|TRBD2|16|-|TRBV7-8
TGTGCCAGCAGCACAGTCCCGGGACTAGCGCAAGAGACCCAGTACTTC
CASSTVPGLAQETQYF
>TRBJ2-3|TRBD2|15|-|TRBV6-1
TGTGCCAGCAATACCGGGACTAGCGGGAGTCCTACGCAGTATTTT
CASNTGTSGSPTQYF
>TRBJ2-7|-|16|few|TRBV28
TGTGCCAGCAGTTTAGTTACAGGTGATCATCCCTACGAGCAGTACTTC
CASSLVTGDHPYEQYF
>TRBJ2-5|-|13|-|TRBV10-3
TGTGCCATCAGTGATGCAGGGCAAGAGACCCAGTACTTC
CAISDAGQETQYF
>TRBJ2-7|-|14|-|TRBV11-3
TGTGCCAGCAGCAAAACCCAGGAGGGGGGTGAGCAGTACTTC
CASSKTQEGGEQYF
>TRBJ1-6|-|15|-|TRBV16
TGTGCCAGCAGCCTATGGACTGGGAATAATTCACCCCTCCACTTT
CASSLWTGNNSPLHF
>TRBJ2-1|TRBD2|14|few|TRBV29-1
TGCAGCGTTGGCGTAGCGGGCGGGGGCAATGAGCAGTTCTTC
CSVGVAGGGNEQFF
>TRBJ2-7|-|11|-|TRBV20-1
TGCAGTGGGGGGCCGGCGGGCGAGCAGTACTTC
CSGGPAGEQYF
>TRBJ2-7|-|14|few|TRBV7-2
TGTGCCAGCAGCTTAGTTGCGGCGGTCCACGAGCAGTACTTC
CASSLVAAVHEQYF
>TRBJ2-4|-|12|-|TRBV12-3/TRBV12-4
TGTGCCAGCAGTTGGTCCAAAAACATTCAGTACTTC
CASSWSKNIQYF
>TRBJ2-2|-|14|-|TRBV20-1
TGCAGTGCTAGAGCTGGGACATTGACCGGGGAGCTGTTTTTT
CSARAGTLTGELFF
>TRBJ2-2|TRBD2|16|-|TRBV20-1
TGCAGTGCTAGAGATCTGCGGGAGCGTGGTGCCGGGGAGCTGTTTTTT
CSARDLRERGAGELFF
>TRBJ2-1|-|16|many|TRBV20-1
TGCAGTGCTTTCTCGCTGGGGCAAGGCTCCTACAATGAGCAGTTCTTC
CSAFSLGQGSYNEQFF
>TRBJ2-1|-|17|-|TRBV4-3
TGCGCCAGCAGCCAAGATCTCAGGCCTTCCACCTACAATGAGCAGTTCTTC
CASSQDLRPSTYNEQFF
>TRBJ2-5|TRBD2|15|few|TRBV7-8
TGTGCCAGCAGCCCCCTCGGACTAGCGGGAGAGACCCAGTACTTC
CASSPLGLAGETQYF
>TRBJ2-7|-|17|-|TRBV28
TGTGCCAGCAGTTTATTCCCCCCGGGGAAAAGCTCCTACGAGCAGTACTTC
CASSLFPPGKSSYEQYF
>TRBJ2-3|TRBD2|16|-|TRBV11-2
TGTGCCAGCAGCGAAGGGACTAGCGGGAGGACAGATACGCAGTATTTT
CASSEGTSGRTDTQYF
>TRBJ2-7|-|15|-|TRBV7-8
TGTGCCAGCAGCTTTTCCCGGGTCCCATCCTACGAGCAGTACTTC
CASSFSRVPSYEQYF
>TRBJ1-6|-|14|-|TRBV27
TGTGCCAGCAGAATGTCGAGTGTCTCTTCACCCCTCCACTTT
CASRMSSVSSPLHF
>TRBJ2-5|-|14|few|TRBV7-2
TGTGCCAGCAGCTTAGCGAAGTACCAAGAGACCCAGTACTTC
CASSLAKYQETQYF
>TRBJ2-1|-|15|-|TRBV4-1
TGCGCCAGCAGCCAAGCCATCCTGAACTACAATGAGCAGTTCTTC
CASSQAILNYNEQFF
>TRBJ2-3|-|14|-|TRBV12-3/TRBV12-4
TGTGCCAGCAGTTTGGGCGGAAGGGCAGATACGGAGTATTTT
CASSLGGRADTEYF
>TRBJ2-7|TRBD1|14|-|TRBV6-1
TGTGCCAGCAGTGACTGGACAGGGGTCTACGAGCAGTACTTC
CASSDWTGVYEQYF
>TRBJ2-5|TRBD2|15|few|TRBV7-9
TGTGCCAGCAGCGGGAGGGGCATCCCCCAAGAGACCCAGTACTTC
CASSGRGIPQETQYF
>TRBJ2-1|TRBD1|16|many|TRBV24-1
TGTGCCACCAGTGATTGGCAGGGGGAGCGTCCCATTGAGCAGTTCTTC
CATSDWQGERPIEQFF
>TRBJ2-7|-|11|-|TRBV29-1
TGCAGCGTCGTCGACTTTTACGAGCAGTACTTC
CSVVDFYEQYF
>TRBJ2-1|-|16|few|TRBV7-9
TGTGCCAGCAGCTTAGGGGCAGGTAGCTCCTACAATGAGCAGTTCTTC
CASSLGAGSSYNEQFF
>TRBJ2-1|TRBD2|17|-|TRBV7-2
TGTGCCAGCAGCTTAGTCGGACTAGCGGGAGGGTTAAATGAGCAGTTCTTC
CASSLVGLAGGLNEQFF
>TRBJ2-3|-|17|-|TRBV4-2
TGTGCCAGCAGCCAAGATACGGCCATAGAAAGGACAGATACGCAGTATTTT
CASSQDTAIERTDTQYF
>TRBJ2-1|TRBD1|12|-|TRBV29-1
TGCAGCGTTCCCAGGGGGACAGGGATGGAGTTCTTC
CSVPRGTGMEFF
>TRBJ2-3|TRBD2|15|-|TRBV9
TGTGCCAGCAGCGGGACTAGCCAAATCACAGATACGCAGTATTTT
CASSGTSQITDTQYF
>TRBJ2-7|-|11|-|TRBV28
TGTGCCAGCTTATTTTGGAATGAGCAGTACTTC
CASLFWNEQYF
>TRBJ2-7|-|12|many|TRBV29-1
TGCAGCGTAGAACTGAGCTCCTACGAGCAGTACTTC
CSVELSSYEQYF
>TRBJ1-4|-|15|-|TRBV25-1
TGTGCCAGCACCGGCCGGGTGGCAACTAATGAAAAACTGTTTTTT
CASTGRVATNEKLFF
>TRBJ1-1|-|14|few|TRBV5-1
TGCGCCAGCAGCTTGGCCTCGGCGGGCACTGAAGCTTTCTTT
CASSLASAGTEAFF
>TRBJ2-3|TRBD2|14|-|TRBV12-3/TRBV12-4
TGTGCCAGCACCAAACTAGCGGGGGGGTATACGCAGTATTTT
CASTKLAGGYTQYF
>TRBJ2-3|-|12|-|TRBV28
TGTGCCAGCAGTGACAGGCCTGGTACGCAGTATTTT
CASSDRPGTQYF
>TRBJ2-1|TRBD2|15|-|TRBV7-3
TGTGCCAGCAGCCAGGGACTACACTCCAACAATGAGCAGTTCTTC
CASSQGLHSNNEQFF
>TRBJ2-5|TRBD1|13|few|TRBV29-1
TGCAGCGCTCGGAGAGGACAGGGGACCAAGCAGTACTTC
CSARRGQGTKQYF
>TRBJ2-7|-|13|few|TRBV2
TGTGCCAGCAGTGAATGGCCTGAGGACGAGCAGTACTTC
CASSEWPEDEQYF